These T cell receptor beta chains were read from a single sample in a study of cytomegalovirus exposure and HLA in healthy donors. The assay was immunoSEQ multiplex PCR, and TCRdb's table has in-frame clones only and misses some. The sample comprises about 85,000 clones, over 70% of which are singletons, and around a quarter rests with the top ten. Material: PBMCs. All receptors come from a woman between 45 and 65 years old in good health and CMV-seropositive. Each CDR3 is given with its conserved first and last residue. Fields, in order: clone size, V gene, J gene, D gene, CDR3 protein, CDR3 DNA. The D gene is left open where the match is weak. For some rows the clone size is stated as once, few or many, or as a class when expanded; others skip it.

clone size: .; V gene: TRBV2; J gene: TRBJ2-1; D gene: TRBD1; CDR3 protein: CASSVDRDHEQFF; CDR3 DNA: TGTGCCAGCAGTGTTGACAGGGACCATGAGCAGTTCTTC
clone size: .; V gene: TRBV6-5; J gene: TRBJ1-2; D gene: .; CDR3 protein: CASGPGLNYGYTF; CDR3 DNA: TGTGCCAGCGGTCCAGGGTTGAACTATGGCTACACCTTC
clone size: .; V gene: TRBV18; J gene: TRBJ2-3; D gene: .; CDR3 protein: CASSPVMAGHDTDTQYF; CDR3 DNA: TGTGCCAGCTCACCGGTTATGGCGGGGCACGACACAGATACGCAGTATTTT
clone size: .; V gene: TRBV9; J gene: TRBJ1-2; D gene: .; CDR3 protein: CASSVDRVYGYTF; CDR3 DNA: TGTGCCAGCAGCGTAGACAGGGTCTATGGCTACACCTTC
clone size: .; V gene: TRBV7-8; J gene: TRBJ2-3; D gene: TRBD2; CDR3 protein: CASSLSAGADTQYF; CDR3 DNA: TGTGCCAGCAGCTTAAGTGCGGGGGCAGATACGCAGTATTTT
clone size: .; V gene: TRBV15; J gene: TRBJ1-1; D gene: .; CDR3 protein: CATSRDLSGSPEAFF; CDR3 DNA: TGTGCCACCAGCAGAGATCTCTCGGGATCGCCTGAAGCTTTCTTT
clone size: .; V gene: TRBV27; J gene: TRBJ1-5; D gene: .; CDR3 protein: CASSRPTGYSNQPQHF; CDR3 DNA: TGTGCCAGCAGCCGGCCCACGGGGTATAGCAATCAGCCCCAGCATTTT
clone size: .; V gene: TRBV19; J gene: TRBJ2-3; D gene: TRBD1; CDR3 protein: CASSTGQITDTQYF; CDR3 DNA: TGTGCCAGTAGTACGGGACAGATCACAGATACGCAGTATTTT
clone size: .; V gene: TRBV7-9; J gene: TRBJ1-1; D gene: .; CDR3 protein: CASSLVGFLEGTEAFF; CDR3 DNA: TGTGCCAGCAGCTTAGTGGGCTTCTTAGAGGGCACTGAAGCTTTCTTT
clone size: .; V gene: TRBV11-3; J gene: TRBJ2-4; D gene: TRBD1; CDR3 protein: CASSPQGVGVKNIQYF; CDR3 DNA: TGTGCCAGCAGCCCACAGGGGGTTGGGGTCAAAAACATTCAGTACTTC
clone size: .; V gene: TRBV5-4; J gene: TRBJ2-1; D gene: .; CDR3 protein: CASSLFRGLQFF; CDR3 DNA: TGTGCCAGCAGCTTGTTTAGGGGGTTGCAGTTCTTC
clone size: .; V gene: TRBV7-9; J gene: TRBJ1-3; D gene: .; CDR3 protein: CASSPQAGFGNTIYF; CDR3 DNA: TGTGCCAGCAGCCCCCAAGCAGGGTTCGGAAACACCATATATTTT
clone size: .; V gene: TRBV19; J gene: TRBJ2-5; D gene: .; CDR3 protein: CASSIAPASAVKTQYF; CDR3 DNA: TGTGCCAGTAGTATAGCCCCGGCTAGTGCGGTAAAGACCCAGTACTTC
clone size: .; V gene: TRBV19; J gene: TRBJ1-6; D gene: TRBD1; CDR3 protein: CASSIGTGDWVHF; CDR3 DNA: TGTGCCAGTAGTATCGGGACAGGGGACTGGGTCCACTTT
clone size: .; V gene: TRBV7-9; J gene: TRBJ2-4; D gene: TRBD1; CDR3 protein: CASSLTGGGKNIQYF; CDR3 DNA: TGTGCCAGCAGCCTGACAGGGGGCGGTAAAAACATTCAGTACTTC
clone size: .; V gene: TRBV19; J gene: TRBJ2-1; D gene: TRBD2; CDR3 protein: CASSTQGLAGVVEQFF; CDR3 DNA: TGTGCCAGTAGTACCCAGGGACTAGCGGGAGTGGTTGAGCAGTTCTTC
clone size: .; V gene: TRBV28; J gene: TRBJ1-5; D gene: TRBD1; CDR3 protein: CASRPGTVHPQHF; CDR3 DNA: TGTGCCAGCAGACCTGGGACAGTTCACCCCCAGCATTTT
clone size: .; V gene: TRBV5-6; J gene: TRBJ1-3; D gene: .; CDR3 protein: CASSLELRVSGNTIYF; CDR3 DNA: TGTGCCAGCAGCTTGGAGTTGCGAGTCTCTGGAAACACCATATATTTT
clone size: .; V gene: TRBV5-1; J gene: TRBJ1-1; D gene: .; CDR3 protein: CASSPIPGAEAFF; CDR3 DNA: TGCGCCAGCAGCCCAATACCAGGGGCAGAAGCTTTCTTT
clone size: .; V gene: TRBV5-5; J gene: TRBJ1-4; D gene: .; CDR3 protein: CASSVGGGIEKLFF; CDR3 DNA: TGTGCCAGCAGCGTGGGCGGGGGGATTGAAAAACTGTTTTTT
clone size: .; V gene: TRBV7-2; J gene: TRBJ1-1; D gene: .; CDR3 protein: CASSSTSGTEAFF; CDR3 DNA: TGTGCCAGCAGCTCTACCAGCGGGACTGAAGCTTTCTTT
clone size: .; V gene: TRBV7-6; J gene: TRBJ2-5; D gene: TRBD1; CDR3 protein: CASSRRQGKVAETQYF; CDR3 DNA: TGTGCCAGCAGCCGACGACAGGGGAAGGTGGCAGAGACCCAGTACTTC
clone size: .; V gene: TRBV6-5; J gene: TRBJ2-3; D gene: TRBD2; CDR3 protein: CASSYGAGGPSDTQYF; CDR3 DNA: TGTGCCAGCAGTTACGGAGCGGGGGGGCCTTCAGATACGCAGTATTTT
clone size: .; V gene: TRBV30; J gene: TRBJ1-4; D gene: TRBD1; CDR3 protein: CAWNRGFNEKLFF; CDR3 DNA: TGTGCCTGGAACAGGGGGTTTAATGAAAAACTGTTTTTT
clone size: .; V gene: TRBV6-1; J gene: TRBJ2-5; D gene: .; CDR3 protein: CASSRRGKQETQYF; CDR3 DNA: TGTGCCAGCAGCCGAAGGGGGAAGCAAGAGACCCAGTACTTC
clone size: .; V gene: TRBV9; J gene: TRBJ2-3; D gene: .; CDR3 protein: CASSVAGAGVFETDTQYF; CDR3 DNA: TGTGCCAGCAGCGTAGCCGGGGCAGGGGTTTTTGAGACAGATACGCAGTATTTT
clone size: .; V gene: TRBV5-6; J gene: TRBJ1-6; D gene: .; CDR3 protein: CASSSTGRNSPLHF; CDR3 DNA: TGTGCCAGCAGCTCAACAGGGCGCAATTCACCCCTCCACTTT
clone size: .; V gene: TRBV7-9; J gene: TRBJ2-1; D gene: .; CDR3 protein: CSSSLNTGRSQAYNEQFF; CDR3 DNA: TGTTCCAGCAGCTTAAATACAGGGCGTAGTCAGGCCTACAATGAGCAGTTCTTC
clone size: .; V gene: TRBV10-3; J gene: TRBJ2-2; D gene: TRBD2; CDR3 protein: CAIKRTSGNTGELFF; CDR3 DNA: TGTGCCATCAAACGGACTAGCGGGAACACCGGGGAGCTGTTTTTT
clone size: once; V gene: TRBV12-5; J gene: TRBJ2-3; D gene: .; CDR3 protein: CASGLRDFSTDTQYF; CDR3 DNA: TGTGCTAGTGGTTTGAGGGACTTCAGCACAGATACGCAGTATTTT
clone size: .; V gene: TRBV29-1; J gene: TRBJ2-1; D gene: .; CDR3 protein: CSVSSQGNEQFF; CDR3 DNA: TGCAGCGTCTCCTCACAGGGCAATGAGCAGTTCTTC
clone size: .; V gene: TRBV5-1; J gene: TRBJ2-7; D gene: .; CDR3 protein: CASNPGDIGVYEQYF; CDR3 DNA: TGCGCCAGCAACCCCGGGGACATCGGCGTATACGAGCAGTACTTC
clone size: .; V gene: TRBV19; J gene: TRBJ1-1; D gene: .; CDR3 protein: CATGTTLTEAFF; CDR3 DNA: TGTGCCACCGGGACAACCCTGACTGAAGCTTTCTTT
clone size: .; V gene: TRBV18; J gene: TRBJ1-1; D gene: .; CDR3 protein: CASSPQDTPTEAFF; CDR3 DNA: TGTGCCAGCTCACCTCAGGACACCCCTACTGAAGCTTTCTTT
clone size: .; V gene: TRBV5-4; J gene: TRBJ1-4; D gene: .; CDR3 protein: CASSPNHGHATNEKLFF; CDR3 DNA: TGTGCCAGCAGCCCCAACCATGGACACGCAACTAATGAAAAACTGTTTTTT
clone size: .; V gene: TRBV9; J gene: TRBJ1-1; D gene: .; CDR3 protein: CASSVVSGADLEAFF; CDR3 DNA: TGTGCCAGCAGCGTAGTATCAGGGGCAGACCTCGAAGCTTTCTTT
clone size: .; V gene: TRBV27; J gene: TRBJ2-7; D gene: TRBD1; CDR3 protein: CASSFEGQGTDEQYF; CDR3 DNA: TGTGCCAGCAGTTTTGAGGGACAGGGGACGGACGAGCAGTACTTC
clone size: once; V gene: TRBV2; J gene: TRBJ2-2; D gene: .; CDR3 protein: CASSELYGRAANTGELFF; CDR3 DNA: TGTGCCAGCAGTGAGTTGTATGGGCGGGCCGCGAACACCGGGGAGCTGTTTTTT
clone size: .; V gene: TRBV21-1; J gene: TRBJ2-4; D gene: .; CDR3 protein: CASLAGSGGIQYF; CDR3 DNA: TGTGCCAGCCTCGCGGGCAGCGGGGGCATTCAGTACTTC
clone size: .; V gene: TRBV5-1; J gene: TRBJ2-5; D gene: .; CDR3 protein: CASSLVQGREETQYF; CDR3 DNA: TGCGCCAGCAGCTTGGTACAGGGTCGGGAAGAGACCCAGTACTTC
clone size: .; V gene: TRBV7-9; J gene: TRBJ2-2; D gene: TRBD1; CDR3 protein: CASSLPGQGPTGELFF; CDR3 DNA: TGTGCCAGCAGCTTACCGGGACAGGGCCCTACCGGGGAGCTGTTTTTT
clone size: .; V gene: TRBV18; J gene: TRBJ1-1; D gene: .; CDR3 protein: CASSPRGGTEAFF; CDR3 DNA: TGTGCCAGCTCACCCCGGGGGGGCACTGAAGCTTTCTTT
clone size: .; V gene: TRBV6-1; J gene: TRBJ2-3; D gene: TRBD2; CDR3 protein: CASSRLATGTDTQYF; CDR3 DNA: TGTGCCAGCAGCCGACTAGCTACGGGAACAGATACGCAGTATTTT
clone size: .; V gene: TRBV6-4; J gene: TRBJ2-2; D gene: .; CDR3 protein: CASSPSNTGELFF; CDR3 DNA: TGTGCCAGCAGTCCTAGCAACACCGGGGAGCTGTTTTTT
clone size: .; V gene: TRBV5-1; J gene: TRBJ1-2; D gene: TRBD1; CDR3 protein: CASHPGQSYGYTF; CDR3 DNA: TGCGCCAGTCATCCGGGACAGAGCTATGGCTACACCTTC
clone size: .; V gene: TRBV5-1; J gene: TRBJ2-7; D gene: TRBD1; CDR3 protein: CASSPGQTGVYEQYF; CDR3 DNA: TGCGCCAGCAGCCCGGGACAGACCGGGGTCTACGAGCAGTACTTC
clone size: .; V gene: TRBV5-1; J gene: TRBJ2-5; D gene: .; CDR3 protein: CASSLSRAGETQYF; CDR3 DNA: TGCGCCAGCAGCTTGTCGAGGGCCGGGGAGACCCAGTACTTC
clone size: .; V gene: TRBV4-2; J gene: TRBJ2-7; D gene: TRBD1; CDR3 protein: CASSQERDRGFHEQYF; CDR3 DNA: TGTGCCAGCAGCCAAGAACGGGACAGGGGTTTCCACGAGCAGTACTTC
clone size: few; V gene: TRBV6-1; J gene: TRBJ1-2; D gene: .; CDR3 protein: CASSPDRTYGYTF; CDR3 DNA: TGTGCCAGCAGTCCCGACAGGACCTATGGCTACACCTTC
clone size: .; V gene: TRBV7-8; J gene: TRBJ1-2; D gene: TRBD1; CDR3 protein: CASTGLGQGQGGYTF; CDR3 DNA: TGTGCCAGCACCGGGTTAGGACAGGGGCAGGGCGGCTACACCTTC